Listed below are T cell receptor beta chains from one sample, sequenced in a study of blood T cells in healthy people across ages. TCRdb called the 5' RACE reads again in MiXCR, with one record for every CDR3 protein. The sample includes about 580,000 distinct CDR3 sequences, around half of them seen just once. The sample consisted of blood. The receptors come from a man older than 75 in good health. The conserved cysteine and the conserved F or W are not part of the CDR3 here.

j_call,v_call,cdr3_length,cdr3_aa
TRBJ1-1,TRBV4-3,14,ASSQAIRTANTEAF
TRBJ2-7,TRBV7-2,11,ASSLVIYNEQY
TRBJ2-5,TRBV7-2,15,ASSLFPTAGGKGTQY
TRBJ2-1,TRBV9,17,ASGPRLAGGRASYNEQF
.,TRBV12-3/TRBV12-4,9,ASRGYNEQY
TRBJ2-6,TRBV27,17,ASSLWFGGLSSGANVLT
TRBJ1-6,TRBV20-1,12,SARSGQAVSPLH
TRBJ2-1,TRBV2,13,ASSPTSLGRNEQF
TRBJ2-1,TRBV7-2,13,ASSLEPGSYNEQF
TRBJ2-5,TRBV27,16,ASSERDSGLAVLETQY
TRBJ2-1,TRBV11-3,12,ASSLVTQGAEQF
TRBJ1-1,TRBV6-5,12,ASSSRGRGTEAF
TRBJ2-5,TRBV20-1,10,SARPVNSAQY
TRBJ2-7,TRBV20-1,10,SARAQGLGQY
TRBJ1-5,TRBV7-9,11,ASSFSSDQPQH
TRBJ2-3,TRBV20-1,16,SARAASGGAVGSDTQY
TRBJ1-2,TRBV7-3,12,ASSPGPTLEGYT
TRBJ1-5,TRBV6-7,13,ASRPRQGHNQPQH
TRBJ2-7,TRBV6-2/TRBV6-3,11,ASRGQITYEQY
TRBJ2-1,TRBV7-9,13,ASSPAGTSIHEQF
TRBJ2-5,TRBV20-1,11,SARTGAAETQY
TRBJ2-5,TRBV18,17,ASSPRKLGTNDHQETQY
TRBJ2-1,TRBV11-2,14,ASSLAGAVSYNEQF
TRBJ2-5,TRBV28,13,ASSLTEIVQETQY
TRBJ2-7,TRBV11-3,14,ASSLERGGGSYEQY
TRBJ1-4,TRBV5-6,12,ASSLAGPGEKLF
TRBJ2-1,TRBV7-3,12,ASLKGSSYNEQF
TRBJ2-2,TRBV7-6,16,ASSLPTSGGANTGELF
TRBJ1-2,TRBV18,11,ASSPVPGDGYT
.,TRBV10-3,12,AISEGRKRHEQY
TRBJ2-3,TRBV7-3,11,TSSPNAATAQY
TRBJ2-5,TRBV27,12,ASSHDGPGETQY
TRBJ1-6,TRBV20-1,11,SAGDSYNSPLH
TRBJ2-1,TRBV20-1,12,SAKDDPSGNEQF
TRBJ2-1,TRBV4-3,12,ASSQDTGRPEQF
TRBJ2-7,TRBV4-3,13,ASSQDVTAAYEQY
TRBJ1-1,TRBV6-2/TRBV6-3,12,ASSGDREVTEAF
TRBJ2-7,TRBV20-1,11,SATVPSSYEQY
TRBJ1-2,TRBV5-1,11,ASSLGQVFGYT
TRBJ2-1,TRBV7-9,11,ASSLRLAHEQF